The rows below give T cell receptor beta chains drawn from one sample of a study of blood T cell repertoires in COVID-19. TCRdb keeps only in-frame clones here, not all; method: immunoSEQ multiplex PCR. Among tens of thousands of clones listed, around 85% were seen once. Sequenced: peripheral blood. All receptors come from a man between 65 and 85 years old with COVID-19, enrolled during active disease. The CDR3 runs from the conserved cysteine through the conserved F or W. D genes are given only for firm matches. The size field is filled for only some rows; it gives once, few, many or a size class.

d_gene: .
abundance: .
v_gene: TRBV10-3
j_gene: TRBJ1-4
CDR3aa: CAISGSGSREKLFF
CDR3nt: TGTGCCATCAGTGGATCAGGATCCCGGGAAAAACTGTTTTTT

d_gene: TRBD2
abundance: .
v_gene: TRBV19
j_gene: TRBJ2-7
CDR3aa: CASSRDYSYEQYF
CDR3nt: TGTGCCAGTTCCCGGGACTACTCCTACGAGCAGTACTTC

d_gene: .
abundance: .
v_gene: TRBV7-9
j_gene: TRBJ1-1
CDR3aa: CASRYSNTEAFF
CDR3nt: TGTGCCAGCAGGTATAGCAACACTGAAGCTTTCTTT

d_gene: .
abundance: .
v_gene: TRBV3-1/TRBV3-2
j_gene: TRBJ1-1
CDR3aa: CASSHQSRVGEAFF
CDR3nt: TGTGCCAGCAGCCATCAGTCCAGGGTGGGTGAAGCTTTCTTT

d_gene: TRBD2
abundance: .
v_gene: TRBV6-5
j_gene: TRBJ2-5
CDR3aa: CASRKLAGVGETQYF
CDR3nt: TGTGCCAGCAGGAAACTAGCGGGAGTTGGGGAGACCCAGTACTTC

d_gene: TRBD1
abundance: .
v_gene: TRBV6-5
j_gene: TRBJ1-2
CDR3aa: CASSYNRGRAEGYTF
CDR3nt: TGTGCCAGCAGTTATAACAGGGGGCGGGCAGAAGGCTACACCTTC

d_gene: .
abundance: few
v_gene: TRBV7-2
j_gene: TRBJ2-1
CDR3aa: CASSPLTGSSYNEQFF
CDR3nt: TGTGCCAGCAGCCCTCTTACAGGGAGCTCCTACAATGAGCAGTTCTTC

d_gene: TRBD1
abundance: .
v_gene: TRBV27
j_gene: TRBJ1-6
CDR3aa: CASSPTGGRNSPLHF
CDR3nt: TGTGCCAGCAGTCCGACAGGGGGCAGGAATTCACCCCTCCACTTT

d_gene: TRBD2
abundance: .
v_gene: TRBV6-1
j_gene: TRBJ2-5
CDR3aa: CASSEVASGRGAQYF
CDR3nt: TGTGCCAGCAGTGAAGTGGCTAGCGGGAGGGGGGCCCAGTACTTC

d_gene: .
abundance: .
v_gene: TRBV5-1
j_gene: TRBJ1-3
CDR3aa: CASSLQGPGNTIYF
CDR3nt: TGCGCCAGCAGCCTACAGGGTCCTGGAAACACCATATATTTT

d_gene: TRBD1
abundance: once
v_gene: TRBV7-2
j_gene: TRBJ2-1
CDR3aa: CASSLDGQVSRSEQFF
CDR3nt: TGTGCCAGCAGCTTAGATGGACAGGTAAGTAGGAGTGAGCAGTTCTTC

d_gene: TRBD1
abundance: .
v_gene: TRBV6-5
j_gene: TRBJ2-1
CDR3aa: CASSYSGQGAGEQFF
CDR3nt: TGTGCCAGCAGTTACTCGGGACAGGGGGCAGGGGAGCAGTTCTTC

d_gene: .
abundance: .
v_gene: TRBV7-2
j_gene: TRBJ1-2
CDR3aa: CASSSAGGYGYTF
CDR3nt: TGTGCCAGCAGTTCGGCCGGGGGCTATGGCTACACCTTC

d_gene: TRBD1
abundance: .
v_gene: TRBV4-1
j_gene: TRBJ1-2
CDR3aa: CASSQEWGAGTGYYGYTF
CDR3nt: TGCGCCAGCAGCCAAGAATGGGGAGCCGGGACAGGATATTATGGCTACACCTTC

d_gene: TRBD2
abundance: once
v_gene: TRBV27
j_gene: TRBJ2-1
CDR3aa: CASIPGLASREQFF
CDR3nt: TGTGCCAGCATCCCGGGACTAGCCTCCAGGGAGCAGTTCTTC

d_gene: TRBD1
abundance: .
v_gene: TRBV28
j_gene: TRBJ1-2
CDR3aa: CASRYTGERGYTF
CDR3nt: TGTGCCAGCAGGTACACAGGGGAACGCGGCTACACCTTC

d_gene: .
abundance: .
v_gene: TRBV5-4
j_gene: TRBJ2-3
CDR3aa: CASSLVQGATDTQYF
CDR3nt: TGTGCCAGCAGCTTGGTACAGGGAGCCACAGATACGCAGTATTTT

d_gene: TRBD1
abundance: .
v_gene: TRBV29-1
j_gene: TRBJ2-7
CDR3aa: CSVRRGGQGAFEQYF
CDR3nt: TGCAGCGTCCGAAGGGGGGGACAGGGGGCGTTTGAGCAGTACTTC

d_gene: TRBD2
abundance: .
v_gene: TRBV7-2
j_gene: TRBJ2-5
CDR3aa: CASSPGLAGAFRKTQYF
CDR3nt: TGTGCCAGCAGCCCTGGACTAGCGGGAGCTTTCAGGAAGACCCAGTACTTC

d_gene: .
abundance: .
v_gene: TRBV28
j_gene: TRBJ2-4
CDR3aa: CASSLSPGLNIQYF
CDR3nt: TGTGCCAGCAGTCTCTCCCCCGGACTAAACATTCAGTACTTC

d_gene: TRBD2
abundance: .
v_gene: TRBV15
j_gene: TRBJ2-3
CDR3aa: CATSRDKASGFSTDTQYF
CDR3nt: TGTGCCACCAGCAGAGATAAGGCTAGCGGGTTCAGCACAGATACGCAGTATTTT

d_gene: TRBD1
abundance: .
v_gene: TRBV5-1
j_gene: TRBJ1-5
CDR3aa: CASSSGTGGNQPQHF
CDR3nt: TGCGCCAGCAGTTCCGGGACAGGGGGCAATCAGCCCCAGCATTTT

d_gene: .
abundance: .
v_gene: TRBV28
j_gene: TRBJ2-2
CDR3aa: CATRQILNTGELFF
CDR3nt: TGTGCCACCAGACAGATACTTAACACCGGGGAGCTGTTTTTT

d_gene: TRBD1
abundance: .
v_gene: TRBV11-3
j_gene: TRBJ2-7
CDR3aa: CASSPGQGYEQYF
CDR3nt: TGTGCCAGCAGCCCGGGACAGGGCTACGAGCAGTACTTC

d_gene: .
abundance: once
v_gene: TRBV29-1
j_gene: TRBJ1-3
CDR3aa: CSVVIQSSGNTIYF
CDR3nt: TGCAGCGTCGTAATACAAAGCTCTGGAAACACCATATATTTT

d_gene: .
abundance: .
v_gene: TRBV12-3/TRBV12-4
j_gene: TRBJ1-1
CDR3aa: CASTRTVNTEAFF
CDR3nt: TGTGCCAGCACCAGGACAGTGAACACTGAAGCTTTCTTT

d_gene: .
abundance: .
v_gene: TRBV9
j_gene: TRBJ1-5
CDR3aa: CASSVAGEGNQPQHF
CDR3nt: TGTGCCAGCAGCGTAGCGGGGGAAGGCAATCAGCCCCAGCATTTT

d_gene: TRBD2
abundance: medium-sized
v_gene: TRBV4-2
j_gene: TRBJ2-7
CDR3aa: CASSQDWVAGVEQYF
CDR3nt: TGTGCCAGCAGCCAAGATTGGGTAGCGGGAGTAGAGCAGTACTTC

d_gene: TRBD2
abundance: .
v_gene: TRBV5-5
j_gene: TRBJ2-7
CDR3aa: CASSLLAASSYEQYF
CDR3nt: TGTGCCAGCAGCCTACTAGCGGCCAGCTCCTACGAGCAGTACTTC

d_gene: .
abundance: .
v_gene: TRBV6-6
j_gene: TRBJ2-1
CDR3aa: CASSWGDLEFF
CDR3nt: TGTGCCAGCAGTTGGGGGGATTTGGAGTTCTTC

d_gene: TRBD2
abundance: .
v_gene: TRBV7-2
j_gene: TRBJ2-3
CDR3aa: CASSLRLAGGSDTQYF
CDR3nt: TGTGCCAGCAGCTTAAGACTAGCGGGAGGTTCAGATACGCAGTATTTT

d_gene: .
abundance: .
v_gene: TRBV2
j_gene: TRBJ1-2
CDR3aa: CASSENRELHYGYTF
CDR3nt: TGTGCCAGCAGTGAAAACAGGGAACTTCACTATGGCTACACCTTC

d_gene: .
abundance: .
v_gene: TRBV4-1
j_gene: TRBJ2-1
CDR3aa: CASSRTQGIVINEQFF
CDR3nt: TGCGCCAGCAGCCGTACGCAGGGGATTGTAATCAATGAGCAGTTCTTC

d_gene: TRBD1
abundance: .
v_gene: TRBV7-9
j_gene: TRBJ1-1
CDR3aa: CASSRPGTGNTEAFF
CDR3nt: TGTGCCAGCAGCCGTCCCGGGACAGGGAACACTGAAGCTTTCTTT

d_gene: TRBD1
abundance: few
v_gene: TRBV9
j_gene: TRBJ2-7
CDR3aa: CASSVDRQGARSKQYF
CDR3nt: TGTGCCAGCAGCGTAGATCGACAGGGGGCTAGGAGTAAGCAGTACTTC

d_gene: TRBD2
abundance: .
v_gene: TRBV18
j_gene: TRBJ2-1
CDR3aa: CASSPREKGEQFF
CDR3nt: TGTGCCAGCTCACCGCGGGAGAAGGGTGAGCAGTTCTTC

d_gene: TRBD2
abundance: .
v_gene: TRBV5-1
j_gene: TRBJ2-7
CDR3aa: CASSSGLVQYEQYF
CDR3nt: TGCGCCAGCAGTTCAGGACTAGTACAGTACGAGCAGTACTTC

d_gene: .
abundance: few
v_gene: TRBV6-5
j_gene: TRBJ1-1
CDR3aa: CASTVIGGGGEAFF
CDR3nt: TGTGCCAGCACCGTTATTGGCGGGGGGGGTGAAGCTTTCTTT

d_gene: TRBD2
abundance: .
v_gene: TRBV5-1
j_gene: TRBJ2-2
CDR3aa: CASSGTSGRFAHPGELFF
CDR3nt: TGCGCCAGCAGCGGAACTAGCGGGAGGTTTGCGCACCCGGGGGAGCTGTTTTTT

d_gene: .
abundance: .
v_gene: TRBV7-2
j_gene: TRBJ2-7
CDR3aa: CASSPKGEGGYEQYF
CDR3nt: TGTGCCAGCAGCCCGAAGGGGGAGGGCGGCTACGAGCAGTACTTC

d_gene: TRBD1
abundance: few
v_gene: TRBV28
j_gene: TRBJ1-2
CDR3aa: CASSTPRGRNYGYTF
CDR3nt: TGTGCCAGCAGCACTCCGAGGGGGCGCAACTATGGCTACACCTTC

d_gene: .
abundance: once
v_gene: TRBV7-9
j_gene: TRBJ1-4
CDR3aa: CASSYPPSSRTGEKLFF
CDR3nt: TGTGCCAGCAGCTACCCCCCTTCGAGCAGGACTGGGGAAAAACTGTTTTTT

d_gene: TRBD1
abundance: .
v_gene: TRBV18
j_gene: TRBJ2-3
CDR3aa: CASSPRGTGGTDTQYF
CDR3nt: TGTGCCAGCTCACCACGAGGGACAGGGGGTACAGATACGCAGTATTTT

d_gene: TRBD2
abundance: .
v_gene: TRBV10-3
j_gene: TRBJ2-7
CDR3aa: CAISASSGNYEQYF
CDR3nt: TGTGCCATCAGCGCCTCTAGCGGAAACTACGAGCAGTACTTC